The text below deals with one T cell receptor (beta chain). This sample stems from a study of cytomegalovirus exposure and HLA in healthy donors. It was with 60 Vbeta and 13 Jbeta primers that the PCR ran. Produced via immunoSEQ multiplex PCR; TCRdb's table is partial and in-frame only. The sample has around 150,000 clones, 60% to 80% seen once. The CDR3 spans 14 residues. Per germline, CDR1 SGHVS and CDR2 FQNEAQ. The V end was cut by 1 base, the J end by 3 bases, with 9 bases between. Sequenced sample: PBMCs. The chain combines TRBV7-8 with TRBJ1-1, with D perhaps matching TRBD1 (5 bases). The sequence was collected from a man in his late teens or twenties in good health and CMV-seropositive. In DNA form, the CDR3 reads TGTGCCAGCAGCTTAGAGGGGCTGTACACTGAAGCTTTCTTT. This translates into CASSLEGLYTEAFF. The complete variable domain, with remaining parts taken from reference TRBV7-8 and TRBJ1-1, reads GAGVSQSPRYKVAKRGQDVALRCDPISGHVSLFWYQQALGQGPEFLTYFQNEAQLDKSGLPSDRFFAERPEGSVSTLKIQRTQQEDSAVYLCASSLEGLYTEAFFGQGTRLTVV.